This TCR beta chain was sequenced during a study of identical twins. Overall study results and limits: Low generation probability was overrepresented in out-of-frame alpha sequences shared by twins. Insertions were fewer in abundant cord blood beta clonotypes, whereas memory repertoires showed none of this pattern.

Per the germline V gene, CDR1 is DFQATT and CDR2 is SNEGSKA (reference sequence). The CDR3 consists of 16 residues. Unmatched junction bases numbered 10, after V lost 4 bases and J lost 5 bases. Remarks on this clonotype: Antigen: not known.

Healthy Caucasians made up all donors. Through template switching, a universal primer site was introduced, and the cDNA contained unique molecular identifiers. TCRdb recomputed calls from the 5' RACE reads with MiXCR, one row per CDR3 protein. This sample has 1.5 million to 2 million distinct CDR3 sequences, with under 35% found just once. This sequence joins TRBV20-1 and TRBJ1-5; 11 positions match TRBD1. Material: cord blood. This TCR came from a newborn girl in good health. The CDR3 loop reads CSATRRDRGDHQPQHF. Here the CDR3 DNA reads TGCAGTGCTACCCGAAGGGACAGGGGGGATCATCAGCCCCAGCATTTT.